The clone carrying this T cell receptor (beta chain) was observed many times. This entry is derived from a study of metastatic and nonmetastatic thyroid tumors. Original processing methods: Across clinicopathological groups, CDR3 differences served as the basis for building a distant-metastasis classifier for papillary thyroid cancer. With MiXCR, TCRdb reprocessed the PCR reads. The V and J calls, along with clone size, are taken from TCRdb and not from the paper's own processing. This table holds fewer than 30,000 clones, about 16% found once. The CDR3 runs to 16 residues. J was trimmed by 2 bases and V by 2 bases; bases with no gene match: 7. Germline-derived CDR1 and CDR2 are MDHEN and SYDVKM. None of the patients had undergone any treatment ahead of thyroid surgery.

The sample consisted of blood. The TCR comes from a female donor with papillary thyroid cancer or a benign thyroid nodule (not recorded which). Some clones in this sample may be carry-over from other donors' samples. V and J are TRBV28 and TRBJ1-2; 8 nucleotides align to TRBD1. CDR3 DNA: TGTGCCAGCAGTTTAACAGGACAGGGCCCCAACTATGGCTACACCTTC. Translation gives CASSLTGQGPNYGYTF.